The 25 T cell receptor beta chains below come from one sample, sequenced in a study of metastatic and nonmetastatic thyroid tumors. TCRdb reprocessed the PCR reads using MiXCR. This sample yields around 30,000 clones, of which under 14% are seen a single time; around 16% belongs to the top ten. The entire patient cohort was treatment-naive prior to thyroid surgery. Sequences were obtained from blood. All receptors derive from a female donor with papillary thyroid cancer or a benign thyroid nodule (not recorded which). Some clones in this sample may be carry-over from other donors' samples.

This clone was counted many times. The rearrangement uses TRBV7-9 and TRBJ2-5; D not certain. The CDR3 covers 14 residues. Germline lookup yields CDR1 SEHNR and CDR2 FQNEAQ (reference sequence). Trimming removed 5 bases at V and 5 bases at J, with 15 bases between. Here the CDR3 reads CASSQVAVMETQYF. CDR3 nucleotides: TGTGCCAGCAGCCAGGTGGCAGTAATGGAGACCCAGTACTTC.

This clone was seen ten or more times. The chain couples TRBV3-1 to TRBJ2-1; 11 bases fit TRBD1. The CDR3 runs 15 residues. V lost 4 bases, J lost 6 bases, and 5 bases stayed unmatched. CDR1 and CDR2 (germline): LGHDT, YNNKEL (reference sequence). CDR3 in amino acids: CASSPRTGGPNEQFF. In DNA, the CDR3 is TGTGCCAGCAGCCCCCGGACAGGGGGCCCCAATGAGCAGTTCTTC.

The rearrangement links TRBV18 to TRBJ1-2, with D unresolved. From germline, CDR1 is KGHSH and CDR2 LQKENI. CDR3 size: 14 residues. Trimming shortened V by 3 bases and J by 1 base, and 9 bases separated the two germline ends. Written as DNA, the CDR3 is TGTGCCAGCTCACCGGACGGATTTAACTATGGCTACACCTTC. Protein: CASSPDGFNYGYTF.

The table lists this clone with many counts. The gene calls are TRBV28 and TRBJ2-5; 13 positions agree with TRBD2. The CDR3 covers 16 residues. With 2 bases clipped from V and 1 base from J, the junction kept 1 base outside the gene matches. The germline V gene encodes CDR1 MDHEN and CDR2 SYDVKM. The CDR3 here is CASSLRLAGGQETQYF. The CDR3 DNA sequence: TGTGCCAGCAGTTTACGACTAGCGGGAGGCCAAGAGACCCAGTACTTC.

The chain has TRBV6-1 and TRBJ2-3; 13 bases line up with TRBD2. The CDR3 runs to 15 residues. Germline CDR1 and CDR2: MNHNS and SASEGT. V gave up 7 bases and J gave up 5 bases; unmatched junction bases: 6. The CDR3 DNA is TGTGCCAGCACACCGACTAGCGGGGGGCTAGATACGCAGTATTTT. This gives the protein CASTPTSGGLDTQYF.

This clone was recorded a few times. The V gene is TRBV12-3 or TRBV12-4, the J gene TRBJ2-1, with a possible D match to TRBD2 (5 bases). The CDR3 is 16 residues long. Trimming cost V 6 bases and J 6 bases, with 21 bases left between them. This chain's CDR3 is CASSRLLGRTVNEQFF. The CDR3 DNA sequence: TGTGCCAGCAGCCGCCTACTAGGTAGGACCGTCAATGAGCAGTTCTTC.

This clone was detected a few times. The chain is built from TRBV5-4 and TRBJ1-2; unclear D gene. The length of the CDR3 is 14 residues. V lost 1 base, J lost 5 bases, and 12 bases lay in between. Germline V gene lookup returns CDR1 SGHNT and CDR2 YYREEE (reference sequence). This CDR3 is CASSLLPGDYGYTF. CDR3 DNA: TGTGCCAGCAGCTTGCTCCCCGGTGATTATGGCTACACCTTC.

Remarks on this clone: The junction differs from germline at one of its ends, possibly a read error. The V gene is TRBV6-2 or TRBV6-3, the J gene TRBJ2-1, with D perhaps given as TRBD1 or TRBD2 (5 bases each). Germline V lookup: CDR1 MNHEY, CDR2 SVGEGT. This CDR3 contains 14 residues. The CDR3 nucleotides are TGTGCCAGCAGTCCCTTTACAGGACGGGATGAGCTGATCTTC. Protein product: CASSPFTGRDELIF.

This clone was seen many times. V usage is TRBV6-2 or TRBV6-3 and J usage is TRBJ2-7, with D hard to call. Germline V CDR1 and CDR2: MNHEY, SVGEGT. Deletions cut 7 bases from V and 6 bases from J, with 10 bases between. The CDR3 totals 11 residues. The CDR3, as DNA: TGTGCCAGCAAGGATAACAGCGAGCAGTACTTC. This translates into CASKDNSEQYF.

This clone has a handful of counts. DNA of the CDR3: TGTGCCAGCAGTAAAGGGTTGGGTAATGAGCAGTTCTTC. It translates to CASSKGLGNEQFF. This chain uses TRBV6-1 with TRBJ2-1; unclear D gene. This CDR3 contains 13 residues. Germline V CDR1 and CDR2: MNHNS, SASEGT. The V gene lost 5 bases and the J gene lost 7 bases, with 12 bases spanning the gap.

V gene TRBV7-8 combines with J gene TRBJ2-1; D uncertain. This CDR3 has 14 residues. CDR1 SGHVS and CDR2 FQNEAQ come from the germline V gene. Trimming stripped 1 base from V and 3 bases from J, with 7 bases between. CDR3 region: CASSLVTIYNEQFF. The CDR3 nucleotides are TGTGCCAGCAGCTTAGTCACTATCTACAATGAGCAGTTCTTC.

By proportion, this clone is medium-sized. This rearrangement joins TRBV12-3 or TRBV12-4 to TRBJ2-3, with TRBD2 as a possible D gene (7 bases). This CDR3 has 16 amino acids. The V gene lost 4 bases and the J gene lost 1 base, with 15 bases spanning the gap. CDR3 DNA: TGTGCCAGCAGTTCTGCGAGGGGGGGTGGCACAGATACGCAGTATTTT. Its protein is CASSSARGGGTDTQYF.

This clone was seen a handful of times. The J gene is TRBJ2-7, the V gene TRBV2; the D is unclear. This CDR3 region has 12 residues. V lost 6 bases to trimming and J lost 2 bases, with 8 bases between them. Germline V gene lookup returns CDR1 SNHLY and CDR2 FYNNEI. The CDR3 nucleotides read TGTGCCAGCAGCCCTTCGGCCTACGAGCAGTACTTC. This sequence encodes CASSPSAYEQYF.

This clone occurred once. The rearrangement uses TRBV7-6 and TRBJ2-1, with 12 bases aligning to TRBD2. Trimming took 3 bases from V and 7 from J; bases not matched to a gene: 10. The CDR3 covers 17 residues. Germline V gives CDR1 SGHVS, CDR2 FNYEAQ. The CDR3 sequence: CASSFPLAGGDLNEQFF. The CDR3 nucleotides read TGTGCCAGCAGCTTCCCTCTAGCGGGGGGGGACCTAAATGAGCAGTTCTTC.

This clone was observed many times. This chain uses TRBV12-3 or TRBV12-4 with TRBJ1-1; the D gene is possibly TRBD1 (5 bases). The CDR3 covers 13 residues. Trimming took 4 bases from V and 10 from J, leaving 16 bases between them. This CDR3 reads CASSSDTGRLAFF. The CDR3 DNA is TGTGCCAGCAGTTCGGACACGGGGAGGTTAGCTTTCTTT.

At least ten counts were recorded for this clone. The chain recombines TRBV3-1 with TRBJ2-3, with 9 nucleotides matching TRBD2. V trimming: 4 bases; J trimming: 2 bases; junction bases outside the gene matches: 1. Germline CDR1 reads LGHDT; CDR2 reads YNNKEL (reference sequence). The CDR3 consists of 14 residues. CDR3 DNA: TGTGCCAGCAGCCTAGCGGGAGTCACAGATACGCAGTATTTT. Protein: CASSLAGVTDTQYF.

CDR3 in amino acids: CASSAGAPGQGSYEQYF. The CDR3 bases are TGTGCCAGCAGCGCCGGGGCACCGGGACAGGGGTCCTACGAGCAGTACTTC. The gene calls are TRBV11-1 and TRBJ2-7, with 10 positions matching TRBD1. The CDR3 spans 17 residues. CDR1 SGHAT and CDR2 FQDESV come from the germline V gene (reference sequence). V gave up 5 bases and J gave up 1 base; unmatched junction bases: 11.

The rearrangement joins TRBV7-9 to TRBJ1-1; D gene unclear. The V and J ends lost 8 bases and 3 bases respectively, with 19 bases between them. In germline, CDR1 is SEHNR, CDR2 FQNEAQ (reference sequence). CDR3 size: 15 residues. CDR3 DNA: TGTGCCAGCCACCTCCTCTCTCGGGGTGACACTGAAGCTTTCTTT. This translates into CASHLLSRGDTEAFF.

The rearrangement joins TRBV9 to TRBJ2-4, with 11 bases that match TRBD1. This CDR3 region has 16 residues. The V gene end was trimmed by 3 bases and the J gene end by 8 bases; junction bases not matched to a gene: 10. Germline V gives CDR1 SGDLS, CDR2 YYNGEE. The CDR3 loop is CASSAPRTGGLDIQYF. The CDR3 DNA reads TGTGCCAGCAGCGCCCCCCGGACAGGGGGCTTGGACATTCAGTACTTC. The full variable domain, with the rest looked up from reference TRBV9 and TRBJ2-4, is DSGVTQTPKHLITATGQRVTLRCSPRSGDLSVYWYQQSLDQGLQFLIQYYNGEERAKGNILERFSAQQFPDLHSELNLSSLELGDSALYFCASSAPRTGGLDIQYFGAGTRLSVL.

As regards this clone: This sample also contains other DNA sequences that code for the same CDR3. The chain uses TRBV12-3 or TRBV12-4 and TRBJ1-2; D not certain. Trimming removed 8 bases from V and 6 bases from J, with 10 bases in between. This CDR3 has 11 residues. The chain's CDR3 is CASRSADGYTF. CDR3 coding DNA: TGTGCCAGCCGATCAGCAGATGGCTACACCTTC.

This chain links TRBV11-2 with TRBJ2-7; D is ambiguous. V was pared by 6 bases and J by 4 bases, with 28 bases between. The germline V gene has CDR1 SGHAT and CDR2 FQNNGV. The CDR3 is 18 residues long. Here the CDR3 DNA reads TGTGCCAGCAGTCCGGTTTTTACCCCAAATCTAGGAATTTACGAGCAGTACTTC. Its translation: CASSPVFTPNLGIYEQYF.

This clone showed up many times. The chain uses TRBV6-5 and TRBJ1-2; 11 bases line up with TRBD1. Germline-derived CDR1 and CDR2 are MNHEY and SVGAGI. The CDR3 is 16 amino acids. With V trimmed by 0 bases and J by 5 bases, 5 bases remained unmatched. The CDR3 bases are TGTGCCAGCAGTTACTCCCGGACAGGGGGCGGGTATGGCTACACCTTC. Its protein product is CASSYSRTGGGYGYTF.

This clone was counted ten times or more. The chain joins TRBV6-1 to TRBJ1-3; 7 positions match TRBD1. The CDR3 spans 17 residues. Per the germline V gene, CDR1 is MNHNS and CDR2 is SASEGT. J was trimmed by 0 bases and V by 5 bases; bases with no gene match: 10. The CDR3 reads CASSPGTVPLSGNTIYF. The CDR3 DNA sequence: TGTGCCAGCAGTCCCGGGACAGTACCTCTCTCTGGAAACACCATATATTTT.

This clone was observed many times. The chain is built from TRBV28 and TRBJ1-2, with TRBD1 as a possible D gene (6 bases). This CDR3 region has 15 residues. Germline assignment: CDR1 MDHEN and CDR2 SYDVKM. V gave up 7 bases and J gave up 4 bases, with 19 bases separating them. CDR3 in DNA: TGTGCCAGCATCAACTTCCCAGGGGAGGGCTATGGCTACACCTTC. Residues: CASINFPGEGYGYTF.

This clone showed up many times. This same CDR3 is encoded by further DNA sequences in the sample. V is TRBV7-2 and J is TRBJ1-5; D is undetermined. CDR1 SGHTA and CDR2 FQGNSA come from the germline V gene. V lost 3 bases, J lost 1 base, and 4 bases lay in between. This CDR3 contains 13 residues. The CDR3 sequence: CASSFSSNQPQHF. CDR3 coding DNA: TGTGCCAGCAGCTTCTCAAGCAATCAGCCCCAGCATTTT.